These T cell receptor beta chains were read from a single sample in a study of pediatric ulcerative colitis. Measured with immunoSEQ multiplex PCR; TCRdb has only the in-frame clones, and not every one. The repertoire holds approximately 17,000 clones, with 60% to 80% as singletons. Input material: gut tissue. Receptors were obtained from a boy under 18 who was a control in a study of pediatric ulcerative colitis. Both conserved end residues are part of each CDR3. The order of the fields is D gene, V gene, CDR3 protein. A D gene is named only where the DNA matches it firmly.

d_call: -; v_call: TRBV5-1; cdr3_aa: CASSLAGGDNTEAFF
d_call: -; v_call: TRBV4-3; cdr3_aa: CASSPSPGGGEKLFF
d_call: TRBD1; v_call: TRBV7-3; cdr3_aa: CASSLHRQGILIWAKNIQYF
d_call: -; v_call: TRBV5-6; cdr3_aa: CASSFQPSTDTQYF
d_call: TRBD1; v_call: TRBV18; cdr3_aa: CASSPGTGGTYEQYF
d_call: TRBD1; v_call: TRBV7-3; cdr3_aa: CASSLMVRGLAGELFF
d_call: -; v_call: TRBV10-3; cdr3_aa: CAISTNGIEAFF
d_call: TRBD2; v_call: TRBV5-1; cdr3_aa: CASSLESGTRGNHEQFF
d_call: -; v_call: TRBV11-3; cdr3_aa: CASSLEGANTEAFF
d_call: TRBD2; v_call: TRBV11-2; cdr3_aa: CASSFSGGAIGAGELFF
d_call: -; v_call: TRBV28; cdr3_aa: CASSSGDSGVGAFF
d_call: TRBD2; v_call: TRBV28; cdr3_aa: CASSSPSGSTDEQYF
d_call: TRBD1; v_call: TRBV10-3; cdr3_aa: CAITPGQGGYTF
d_call: -; v_call: TRBV5-1; cdr3_aa: CASSWQETPNYGYTF
d_call: -; v_call: TRBV18; cdr3_aa: CASSPSPDTQYF
d_call: TRBD2; v_call: TRBV7-2; cdr3_aa: CASSLGGGPGEQYF
d_call: -; v_call: TRBV19; cdr3_aa: CASSMGRGSSYEQYF
d_call: TRBD1; v_call: TRBV28; cdr3_aa: CASSATGTAFYEQYF
d_call: TRBD2; v_call: TRBV18; cdr3_aa: CASSPSGRDYNEQFF
d_call: TRBD1; v_call: TRBV5-6; cdr3_aa: CASRKTGANTGELFF
d_call: -; v_call: TRBV9; cdr3_aa: CASSLNLDSSYEQYF
d_call: TRBD2; v_call: TRBV9; cdr3_aa: CASSTRLAGGGSDEQFF
d_call: -; v_call: TRBV7-8; cdr3_aa: CASSLQGTPSTDTQYF
d_call: -; v_call: TRBV19; cdr3_aa: CASTSRPNEQFF
d_call: -; v_call: TRBV11-3; cdr3_aa: CASSLEKNTEAFF
d_call: -; v_call: TRBV15; cdr3_aa: CATSRDRNNYGYTF
d_call: TRBD1; v_call: TRBV4-1; cdr3_aa: CASSQGGGSYGYTF
d_call: TRBD1; v_call: TRBV2; cdr3_aa: CASRQDRTYEQYF
d_call: TRBD1; v_call: TRBV18; cdr3_aa: CASSPGDRATINIQYF
d_call: TRBD1; v_call: TRBV11-3; cdr3_aa: CASSRGTAHSGNTIYF
d_call: -; v_call: TRBV19; cdr3_aa: CASSIDLLDGDNSPLHF
d_call: -; v_call: TRBV28; cdr3_aa: CASTPGQSYEQYF
d_call: TRBD2; v_call: TRBV7-9; cdr3_aa: CASSSGTSGINTDTQYF
d_call: -; v_call: TRBV13; cdr3_aa: CASSIVGGSSYNEQFF
d_call: TRBD2; v_call: TRBV14; cdr3_aa: CASSQGAGTGGRRWETQYF
d_call: -; v_call: TRBV5-6; cdr3_aa: CASSGGGMGETQYF
d_call: -; v_call: TRBV5-4; cdr3_aa: CASSRNTRVGTEAFF
d_call: -; v_call: TRBV5-4; cdr3_aa: CASSLDSLTGYTF
d_call: TRBD1; v_call: TRBV6-1; cdr3_aa: CASSRSDRGPTEAFF
d_call: -; v_call: TRBV10-3; cdr3_aa: CAISESGQKSSYEQYF
d_call: TRBD1; v_call: TRBV11-3; cdr3_aa: CASSSGQGAYTEAFF
d_call: -; v_call: TRBV7-2; cdr3_aa: CASSLTRPGGTDTQYF